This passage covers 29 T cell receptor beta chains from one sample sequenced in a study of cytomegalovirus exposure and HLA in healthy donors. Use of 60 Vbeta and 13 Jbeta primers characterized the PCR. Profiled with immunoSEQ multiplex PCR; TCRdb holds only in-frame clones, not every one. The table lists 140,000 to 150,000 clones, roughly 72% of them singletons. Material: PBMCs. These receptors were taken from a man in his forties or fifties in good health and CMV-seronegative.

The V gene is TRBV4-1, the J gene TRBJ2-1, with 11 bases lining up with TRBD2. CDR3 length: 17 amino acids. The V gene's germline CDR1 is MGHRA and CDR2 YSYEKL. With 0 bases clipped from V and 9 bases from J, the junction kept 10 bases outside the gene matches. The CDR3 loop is CASSQDRGSGRAGEQFF. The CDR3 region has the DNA TGCGCCAGCAGCCAAGATCGAGGTAGCGGGAGGGCCGGTGAGCAGTTCTTC.

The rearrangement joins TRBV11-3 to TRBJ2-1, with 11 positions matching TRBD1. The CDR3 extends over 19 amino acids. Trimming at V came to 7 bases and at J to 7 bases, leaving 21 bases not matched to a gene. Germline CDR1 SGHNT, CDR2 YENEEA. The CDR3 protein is CASNVDRGPVAGVRNEQFF. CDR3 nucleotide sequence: TGTGCCAGCAACGTGGACAGGGGGCCGGTAGCGGGAGTACGGAATGAGCAGTTCTTC. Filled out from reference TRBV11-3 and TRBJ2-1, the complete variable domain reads EAGVVQSPRYKIIEKKQPVAFWCNPISGHNTLYWYLQNLGQGPELLIRYENEEAVDDSQLPKDRFSAERLKGVDSTLKIQPAELGDSAVYLCASNVDRGPVAGVRNEQFFGPGTRLTVL.

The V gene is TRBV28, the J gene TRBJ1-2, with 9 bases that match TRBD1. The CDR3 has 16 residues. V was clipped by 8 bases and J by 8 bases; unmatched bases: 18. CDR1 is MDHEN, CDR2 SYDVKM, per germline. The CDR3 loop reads CASGPDTGGAGGGYTF. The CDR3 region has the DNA TGTGCCAGCGGCCCGGACACAGGGGGCGCAGGGGGCGGCTACACCTTC.

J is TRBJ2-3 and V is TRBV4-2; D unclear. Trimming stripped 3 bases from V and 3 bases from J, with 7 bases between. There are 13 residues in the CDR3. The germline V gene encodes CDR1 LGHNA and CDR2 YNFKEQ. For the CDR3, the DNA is TGTGCCAGCAGCCAGCCAGGAACAGATACGCAGTATTTT. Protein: CASSQPGTDTQYF.

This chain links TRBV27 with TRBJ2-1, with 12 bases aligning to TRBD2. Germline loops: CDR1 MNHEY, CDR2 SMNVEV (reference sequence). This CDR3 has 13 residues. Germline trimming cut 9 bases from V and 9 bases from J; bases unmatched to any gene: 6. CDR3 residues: CASRLAGVGEQFF. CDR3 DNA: TGTGCCAGTAGACTAGCGGGAGTGGGTGAGCAGTTCTTC.

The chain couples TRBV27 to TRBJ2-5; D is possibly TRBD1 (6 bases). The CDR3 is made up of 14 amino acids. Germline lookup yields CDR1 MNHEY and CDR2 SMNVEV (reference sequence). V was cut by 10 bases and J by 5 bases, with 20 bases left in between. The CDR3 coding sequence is TGTGCCACACAACCGTACAGGGATCGGGAGACCCAGTACTTC. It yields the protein CATQPYRDRETQYF.

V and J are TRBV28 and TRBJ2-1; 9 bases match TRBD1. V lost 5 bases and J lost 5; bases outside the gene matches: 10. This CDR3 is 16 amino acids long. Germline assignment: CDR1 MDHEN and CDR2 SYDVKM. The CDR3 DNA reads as TGTGCCAGCAGTGAACCCGGGACAGGGCGAGACAATGAGCAGTTCTTC. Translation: CASSEPGTGRDNEQFF.

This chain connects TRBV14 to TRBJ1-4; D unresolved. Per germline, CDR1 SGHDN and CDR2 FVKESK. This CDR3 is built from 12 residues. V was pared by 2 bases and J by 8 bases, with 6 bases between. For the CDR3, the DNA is TGTGCCAGCAGCCAAATGGGCGAAAAACTGTTTTTT. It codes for CASSQMGEKLFF.

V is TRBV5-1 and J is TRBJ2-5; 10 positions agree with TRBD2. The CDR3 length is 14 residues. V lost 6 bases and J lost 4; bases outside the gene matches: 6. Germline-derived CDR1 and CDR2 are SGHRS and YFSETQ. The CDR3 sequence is CASKERGGGETQYF. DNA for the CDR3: TGCGCCAGCAAGGAGCGGGGGGGCGGAGAGACCCAGTACTTC. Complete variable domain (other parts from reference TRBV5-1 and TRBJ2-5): KAGVTQTPRYLIKTRGQQVTLSCSPISGHRSVSWYQQTPGQGLQFLFEYFSETQRNKGNFPGRFSGRQFSNSRSEMNVSTLELGDSALYLCASKERGGGETQYFGPGTRLLVL.

CDR3 protein: CASSLSTGLFRNTIYF. The CDR3, as DNA: TGTGCCAGCAGCTTATCGACAGGGTTATTCCGAAACACCATATATTTT. J is TRBJ1-3 and V is TRBV7-9; 7 bases align to TRBD1. Germline CDR1 reads SEHNR; CDR2 reads FQNEAQ (reference sequence). The CDR3 sequence is 16 residues long. V lost 2 bases and J lost 5; bases outside the gene matches: 9.

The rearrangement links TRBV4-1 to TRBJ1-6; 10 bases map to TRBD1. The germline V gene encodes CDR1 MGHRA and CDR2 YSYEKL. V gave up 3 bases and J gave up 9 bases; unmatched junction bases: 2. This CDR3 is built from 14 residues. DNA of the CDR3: TGCGCCAGCAGCCAGGGGACAGGGGCTTCACCCCTCCACTTT. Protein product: CASSQGTGASPLHF.

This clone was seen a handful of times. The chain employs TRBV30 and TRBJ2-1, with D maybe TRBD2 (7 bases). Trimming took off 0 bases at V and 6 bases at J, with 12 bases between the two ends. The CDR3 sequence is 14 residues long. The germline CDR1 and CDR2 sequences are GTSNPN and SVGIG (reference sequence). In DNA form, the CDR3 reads TGTGCCTGGAGTGTAGGGGGGGCCTCCAATGAGCAGTTCTTC. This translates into CAWSVGGASNEQFF.

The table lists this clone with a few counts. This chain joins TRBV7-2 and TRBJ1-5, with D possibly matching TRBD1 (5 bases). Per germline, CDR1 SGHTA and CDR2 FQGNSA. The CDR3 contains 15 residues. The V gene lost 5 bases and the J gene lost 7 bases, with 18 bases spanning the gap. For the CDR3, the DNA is TGTGCCAGCAGCCGGACCTGGGGGGAGGGCCAGCCCCAGCATTTT. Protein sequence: CASSRTWGEGQPQHF.

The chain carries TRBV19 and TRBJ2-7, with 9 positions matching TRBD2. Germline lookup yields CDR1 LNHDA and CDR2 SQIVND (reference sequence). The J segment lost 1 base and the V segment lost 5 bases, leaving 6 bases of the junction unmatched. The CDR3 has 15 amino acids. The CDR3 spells CASSRTSGQSYEQYF. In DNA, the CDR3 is TGTGCCAGTAGTCGCACTAGCGGGCAGTCCTACGAGCAGTACTTC.

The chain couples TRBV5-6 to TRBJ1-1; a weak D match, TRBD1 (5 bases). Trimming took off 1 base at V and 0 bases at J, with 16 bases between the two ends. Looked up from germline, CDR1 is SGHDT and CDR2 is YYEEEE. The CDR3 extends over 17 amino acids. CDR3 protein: CASSLWFSGFVNTEAFF. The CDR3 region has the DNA TGTGCCAGCAGCTTGTGGTTTTCAGGGTTTGTGAACACTGAAGCTTTCTTT.

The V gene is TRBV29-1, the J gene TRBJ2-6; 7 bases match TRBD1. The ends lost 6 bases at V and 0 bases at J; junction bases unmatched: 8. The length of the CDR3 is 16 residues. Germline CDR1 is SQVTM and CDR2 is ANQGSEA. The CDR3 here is CSVVTGAFSGANVLTF. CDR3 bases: TGCAGCGTCGTTACAGGGGCCTTCTCTGGGGCCAACGTCCTGACTTTC.

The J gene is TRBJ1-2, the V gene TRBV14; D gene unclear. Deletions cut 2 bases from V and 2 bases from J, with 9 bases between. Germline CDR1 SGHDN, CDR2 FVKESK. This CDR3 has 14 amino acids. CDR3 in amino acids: CASSQTRGNYGYTF. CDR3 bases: TGTGCCAGCAGCCAAACCCGGGGAAACTATGGCTACACCTTC.

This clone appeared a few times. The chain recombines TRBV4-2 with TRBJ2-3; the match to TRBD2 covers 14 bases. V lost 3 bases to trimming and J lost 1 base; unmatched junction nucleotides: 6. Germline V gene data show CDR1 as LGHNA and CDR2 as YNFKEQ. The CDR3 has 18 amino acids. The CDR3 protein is CASSQQTGLAGGTDTQYF. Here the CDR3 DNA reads TGTGCCAGCAGCCAGCAGACGGGACTAGCGGGGGGCACAGATACGCAGTATTTT.

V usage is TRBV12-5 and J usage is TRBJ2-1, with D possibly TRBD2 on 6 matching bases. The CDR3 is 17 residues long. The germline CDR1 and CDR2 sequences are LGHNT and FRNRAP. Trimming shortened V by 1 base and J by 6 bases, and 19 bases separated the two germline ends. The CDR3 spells CASGLGVAAPGGNEQFF. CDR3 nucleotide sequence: TGTGCTAGTGGTTTGGGAGTAGCGGCCCCCGGGGGCAATGAGCAGTTCTTC.

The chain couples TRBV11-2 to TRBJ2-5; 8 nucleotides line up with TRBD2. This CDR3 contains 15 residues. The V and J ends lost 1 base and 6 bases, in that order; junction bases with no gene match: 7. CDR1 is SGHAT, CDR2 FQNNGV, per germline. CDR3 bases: TGTGCCAGCAGCTTAGCGGGGGGGCTGGTGCAGACCCAGTACTTC. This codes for CASSLAGGLVQTQYF. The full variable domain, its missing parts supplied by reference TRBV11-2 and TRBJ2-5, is EAGVAQSPRYKIIEKRQSVAFWCNPISGHATLYWYQQILGQGPKLLIQFQNNGVVDDSQLPKDRFSAERLKGVDSTLKIQPAKLEDSAVYLCASSLAGGLVQTQYFGPGTRLLVL.

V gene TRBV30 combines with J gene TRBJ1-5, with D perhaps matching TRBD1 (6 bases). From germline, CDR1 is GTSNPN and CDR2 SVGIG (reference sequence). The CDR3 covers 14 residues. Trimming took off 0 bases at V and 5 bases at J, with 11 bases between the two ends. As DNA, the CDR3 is TGTGCCTGGAGTGTACAACAGGGCGATCAGCCCCAGCATTTT. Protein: CAWSVQQGDQPQHF.

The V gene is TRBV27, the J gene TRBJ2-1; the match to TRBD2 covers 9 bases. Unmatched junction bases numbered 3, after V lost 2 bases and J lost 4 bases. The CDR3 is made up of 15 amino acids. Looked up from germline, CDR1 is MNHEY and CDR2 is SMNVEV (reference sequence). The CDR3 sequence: CASSLSGGRYNEQFF. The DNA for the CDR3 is TGTGCCAGCAGTTTAAGCGGGGGGAGATACAATGAGCAGTTCTTC.

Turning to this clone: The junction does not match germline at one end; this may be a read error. The DNA of the CDR3 is TGTGCCAGCAGCTTAGAGCCAGGGGGCAACCAGCCCCAGCATTTT. Its translation: CASSLEPGGNQPQHF. The chain recombines TRBV7-2 with TRBJ1-5; 8 bases map to TRBD1. Germline V gene lookup returns CDR1 SGHTA and CDR2 FQGNSA. CDR3 length equals 15 residues.

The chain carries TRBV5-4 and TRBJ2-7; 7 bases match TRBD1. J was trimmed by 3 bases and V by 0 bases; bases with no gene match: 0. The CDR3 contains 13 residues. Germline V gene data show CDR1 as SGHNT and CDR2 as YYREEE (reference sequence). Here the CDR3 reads CASSLDRGYEQYF. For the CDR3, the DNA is TGTGCCAGCAGCTTGGACAGGGGCTACGAGCAGTACTTC.

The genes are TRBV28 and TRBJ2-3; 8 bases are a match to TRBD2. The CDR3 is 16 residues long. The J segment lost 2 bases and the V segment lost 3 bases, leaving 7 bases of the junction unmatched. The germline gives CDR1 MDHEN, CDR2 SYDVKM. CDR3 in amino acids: CASSFPAGELTDTQYF. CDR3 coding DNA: TGTGCCAGCAGTTTCCCAGCGGGGGAACTCACAGATACGCAGTATTTT.

The CDR3 DNA sequence: TGTGCCAGCTCACCAAGCGGGAGGGATTACAATGAGCAGTTCTTC. It codes for CASSPSGRDYNEQFF. This sequence joins TRBV18 and TRBJ2-1; TRBD2 matches 10 bases. The J segment lost 4 bases and the V segment lost 2 bases, leaving 2 bases of the junction unmatched. The germline gives CDR1 KGHSH, CDR2 LQKENI. The CDR3 is 15 amino acids. Complete variable domain (other parts from reference TRBV18 and TRBJ2-1): NAGVMQNPRHLVRRRGQEARLRCSPMKGHSHVYWYRQLPEEGLKFMVYLQKENIIDESGMPKERFSAEFPKEGPSILRIQQVVRGDSAAYFCASSPSGRDYNEQFFGPGTRLTVL.

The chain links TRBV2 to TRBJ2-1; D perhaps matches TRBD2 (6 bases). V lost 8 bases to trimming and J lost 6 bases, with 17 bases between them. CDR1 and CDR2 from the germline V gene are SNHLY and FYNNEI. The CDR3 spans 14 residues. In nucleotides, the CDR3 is TGTGCCAGCCTAAGTAGCGGAGGGGCCAATGAGCAGTTCTTC. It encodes CASLSSGGANEQFF.

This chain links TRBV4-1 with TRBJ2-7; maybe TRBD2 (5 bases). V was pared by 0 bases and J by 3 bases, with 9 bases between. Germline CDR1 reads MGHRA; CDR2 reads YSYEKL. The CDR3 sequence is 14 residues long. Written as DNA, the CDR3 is TGCGCCAGCAGCCAAGATCCGGGGAACTACGAGCAGTACTTC. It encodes CASSQDPGNYEQYF.

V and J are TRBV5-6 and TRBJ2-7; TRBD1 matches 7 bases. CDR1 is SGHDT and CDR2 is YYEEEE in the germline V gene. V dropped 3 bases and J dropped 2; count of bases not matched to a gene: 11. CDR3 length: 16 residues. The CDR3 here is CASSSDRSRQPYEQYF. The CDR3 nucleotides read TGTGCCAGCAGCTCGGACAGGTCCCGCCAACCCTACGAGCAGTACTTC. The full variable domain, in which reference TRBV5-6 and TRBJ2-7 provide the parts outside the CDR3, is DAGVTQSPTHLIKTRGQQVTLRCSPKSGHDTVSWYQQALGQGPQFIFQYYEEEERQRGNFPDRFSGHQFPNYSSELNVNALLLGDSALYLCASSSDRSRQPYEQYFGPGTRLTVT.